The 21 T cell receptor beta chains given below trace back to one sample, sequenced in a study of T-cell reconstitution after alpha-beta-depleted transplantation in children. Unique molecular identifiers tagged the TCRbeta library. One entry per CDR3 protein, called by TCRdb with MiXCR from the PCR reads. There are 550,000 to 800,000 distinct CDR3 sequences in the sample; 10% to 15% occur only once, and around 0.79% lies in the top ten. The material was PBMCs, obtained before TCRalphabeta/CD19-depleted stem cell transplant. The receptors were sampled from a girl aged 2 to 10 with congenital amegakaryocytic thrombocytopenia, due to receive a stem cell transplant.

For this clonotype: The junction and the germline gene differ at one end; a read error may be behind it. V is TRBV20-1 and J is TRBJ2-1, with TRBD2 matching 10 bases. From germline, CDR1 is DFQATT and CDR2 SNEGSKA (reference sequence). This CDR3 is 17 amino acids long. The CDR3, as DNA: TGCTGTGCTAGTCGGCTAGCGGGAGCCGGCAGCTACAATGAGCAGTTCTTC. This encodes CCASRLAGAGSYNEQFF.

This clonotype was counted ten times or more. The V and J genes are TRBV20-1 and TRBJ2-3, with a tentative D call TRBD2 (6 bases). Germline CDR1 and CDR2: DFQATT and SNEGSKA (reference sequence). The CDR3 extends over 12 amino acids. V dropped 8 bases and J dropped 11 bases, with 20 bases sitting between them. The CDR3 DNA is TGCAGTATTCCAATCTCCGGGCGGGAGCAGTATTTT. Translated: CSIPISGREQYF.

This clonotype was seen at least ten times. The J gene is TRBJ1-1, the V gene TRBV7-9, with D possibly TRBD1 on 5 matching bases. Trimming removed 5 bases from V and 3 bases from J, with 16 bases in between. CDR1 is SEHNR and CDR2 is FQNEAQ in the germline V gene (reference sequence). The CDR3 extends over 15 amino acids. Written as DNA, the CDR3 is TGTGCCAGCAGCGGAGGTTGGGGGGGGTACACTGAAGCTTTCTTT. Translation: CASSGGWGGYTEAFF.

The chain carries TRBV20-1 and TRBJ1-2, with no clear D. CDR1 DFQATT and CDR2 SNEGSKA come from the germline V gene (reference sequence). The CDR3 consists of 12 residues. V dropped 3 bases and J dropped 4 bases, with 9 bases sitting between them. DNA of the CDR3: TGCAGTGCTAGTTCCGCGTTCTATGGCTACACCTTC. Amino acids: CSASSAFYGYTF.

V is TRBV19 and J is TRBJ1-1; TRBD1 aligns across 7 bases. V trimming: 9 bases; J trimming: 1 base; junction bases outside the gene matches: 2. The germline CDR1 and CDR2 sequences are LNHDA and SQIVND (reference sequence). The CDR3 consists of 12 residues. CDR3 sequence: CARGTENTEAFF. For the CDR3, the DNA is TGTGCCAGGGGGACAGAGAACACTGAAGCTTTCTTT.

This rearrangement joins TRBV3-1 to TRBJ2-1; 9 nucleotides match TRBD1. Trimming took 1 base from V and 9 from J; bases not matched to a gene: 7. CDR1 LGHDT and CDR2 YNNKEL come from the germline V gene (reference sequence). The CDR3 is 15 residues long. CDR3 in DNA: TGTGCCAGCAGCCAAGTAGGACAGGGGCACATTGAGCAGTTCTTC. Its protein is CASSQVGQGHIEQFF.

This clonotype was recorded many times. The chain recombines TRBV5-1 with TRBJ2-2; no clear D gene. CDR3 length: 13 residues. Trimming removed 7 bases from V and 0 bases from J, with 7 bases in between. Germline CDR1 is SGHRS and CDR2 is YFSETQ. The CDR3 here is CASLESNTGELFF. CDR3 nucleotide sequence: TGCGCCAGCCTCGAGTCGAACACCGGGGAGCTGTTTTTT. The whole variable domain, filled in from reference TRBV5-1 and TRBJ2-2, reads KAGVTQTPRYLIKTRGQQVTLSCSPISGHRSVSWYQQTPGQGLQFLFEYFSETQRNKGNFPGRFSGRQFSNSRSEMNVSTLELGDSALYLCASLESNTGELFFGEGSRLTVL.

This clonotype came up a few times. V is TRBV20-1 and J is TRBJ2-5; 10 nucleotides line up with TRBD1. The J segment lost 5 bases and the V segment lost 6 bases, leaving 9 bases of the junction unmatched. The germline gives CDR1 DFQATT, CDR2 SNEGSKA (reference sequence). CDR3 length: 14 residues. The CDR3 sequence is CSAPDRGSGETQYF. CDR3 sequence (DNA): TGCAGTGCCCCGGACAGGGGGAGTGGTGAGACCCAGTACTTC.

This clonotype was picked up a small number of times. V gene TRBV20-1 combines with J gene TRBJ2-3; 7 bases match TRBD2. This CDR3 has 15 residues. V shed 4 bases and J 0 bases; nucleotides not matched to a gene: 7. Per germline, CDR1 DFQATT and CDR2 SNEGSKA (reference sequence). The CDR3 region has the DNA TGCAGTGCTACCGATGCGGGGGAAAGCACAGATACGCAGTATTTT. It yields the protein CSATDAGESTDTQYF.

The chain links TRBV12-3 or TRBV12-4 to TRBJ2-2; the D gene is possibly TRBD1 (5 bases). V lost 5 bases and J lost 0, with 16 bases in between. This CDR3 comprises 17 residues. The chain's CDR3 is CASSPPLGLANTGELFF. The CDR3, as DNA: TGTGCCAGCAGTCCACCCTTGGGGCTCGCGAACACCGGGGAGCTGTTTTTT.

This clonotype occurred a few times. The V call is TRBV30, the J call TRBJ1-2; D unresolved. CDR1 is GTSNPN and CDR2 is SVGIG in the germline V gene (reference sequence). Trimming took off 7 bases at V and 4 bases at J, with 22 bases between the two ends. This CDR3 spans 15 amino acids. The CDR3, as DNA: TGTGCCTCAACAATCTTCCGGACCGACGGCTATGGCTACACCTTC. It yields the protein CASTIFRTDGYGYTF.

This clonotype was found many times. This rearrangement joins TRBV27 to TRBJ2-3; D possibly corresponds to TRBD2 (5 bases). The germline V gene has CDR1 MNHEY and CDR2 SMNVEV (reference sequence). CDR3 length: 15 residues. V lost 6 bases and J 1 base, leaving 14 bases between the germline ends. Here the CDR3 reads CASSSGLPGTDTQYF. CDR3 coding DNA: TGTGCCAGCAGCTCTGGACTCCCCGGCACAGATACGCAGTATTTT.

This clonotype occurred a few times. This chain connects TRBV28 to TRBJ2-2; weak D call: TRBD1 (5 bases). CDR3 length: 16 residues. The V and J ends lost 4 bases and 4 bases respectively, with 16 bases between them. Germline CDR1 is MDHEN and CDR2 is SYDVKM. As DNA, the CDR3 is TGTGCCAGCAGTTCCCCCAGCAGGGTGGGCACCGGGGAGCTGTTTTTT. Protein sequence: CASSSPSRVGTGELFF.

In its sample, this clonotype was seen many times. The DNA of the CDR3 is TGTGCCAGCAGTGAACACACAGATACGCAGTATTTT. Its protein product is CASSEHTDTQYF. This chain links TRBV6-1 with TRBJ2-3, with no clear D. Trimming stripped 2 bases from V and 2 bases from J, with 2 bases between. Germline V gene sequence: CDR1 MNHNS, CDR2 SASEGT. This CDR3 region has 12 residues.

The V call is TRBV18, the J call TRBJ2-7; D is unclear. The V end lost 3 bases, the J end lost 2 bases, and 14 bases lay between the germline ends. CDR3 size: 15 residues. CDR1 and CDR2 from the germline V gene are KGHSH and LQKENI. The CDR3 nucleotides are TGTGCCAGCTCACCTGTCTTCTCACTGACCTACGAGCAGTACTTC. The encoded protein is CASSPVFSLTYEQYF. The complete variable domain, with remaining parts taken from reference TRBV18 and TRBJ2-7, reads NAGVMQNPRHLVRRRGQEARLRCSPMKGHSHVYWYRQLPEEGLKFMVYLQKENIIDESGMPKERFSAEFPKEGPSILRIQQVVRGDSAAYFCASSPVFSLTYEQYFGPGTRLTVT.

To note about this clonotype: The junction and the germline gene differ at one end; a read error may be behind it. The rearrangement joins TRBV20-1 to TRBJ2-1, with D unclear. CDR3 length: 15 residues. Germline V gives CDR1 DFQATT, CDR2 SNEGSKA (reference sequence). This chain's CDR3 is CCAPYWVASGNEQFF. CDR3 in DNA: TGCTGTGCTCCTTATTGGGTGGCTAGTGGCAATGAGCAGTTCTTC.

As concerns this clonotype: Given a much more abundant clone one base away, this may be a read error. The gene calls are TRBV7-9 and TRBJ2-3; 7 bases line up with TRBD1. Germline trimming cut 5 bases from V and 0 bases from J; bases unmatched to any gene: 8. This CDR3 comprises 16 residues. Germline lookup yields CDR1 SEHNR and CDR2 FQNEAQ (reference sequence). CDR3 residues: CASSDFGTESTDTQYF. The CDR3 nucleotides read TGTGCCAGCAGCGATTTCGGGACAGAGAGCACAGATACGCAGTATTTT.

This clonotype was observed many times. The chain joins TRBV5-1 to TRBJ1-2, with 12 bases fitting TRBD1. Trimming removed 4 bases from V and 4 bases from J; junction bases left unmatched: 8. The CDR3 contains 16 residues. In germline, CDR1 is SGHRS, CDR2 YFSETQ. In nucleotides, the CDR3 is TGCGCCAGCAGCCAAGGGACAGGGGGCAGTATCTATGGCTACACCTTC. Translation gives CASSQGTGGSIYGYTF.

In its sample, this clonotype was seen a few times. The J gene is TRBJ2-1, the V gene TRBV12-3 or TRBV12-4; the match to TRBD2 covers 9 bases. The V and J ends lost 8 bases and 6 bases, in that order; junction bases with no gene match: 20. CDR3 length: 18 residues. The CDR3 bases are TGTGCCAGCTTACGAATCACCTTGATAGCGGGAGCCCGCAATGAGCAGTTCTTC. It codes for CASLRITLIAGARNEQFF.

This clonotype has a handful of counts. The chain couples TRBV7-9 to TRBJ2-3, with D perhaps matching TRBD2 (5 bases). In germline, CDR1 is SEHNR, CDR2 FQNEAQ (reference sequence). The CDR3 has 14 amino acids. Trimming took 5 bases from V and 2 from J, leaving 11 bases between them. For the CDR3, the DNA is TGTGCCAGCAGCCCTGTCGGGGTCACAGATACGCAGTATTTT. Residues: CASSPVGVTDTQYF. Variable domain in full (rest from reference TRBV7-9 and TRBJ2-3): DTGVSQNPRHKITKRGQNVTFRCDPISEHNRLYWYRQTLGQGPEFLTYFQNEAQLEKSRLLSDRFSAERPKGSFSTLEIQRTEQGDSAMYLCASSPVGVTDTQYFGPGTRLTVL.

This clonotype has at least ten counts. The chain joins TRBV20-1 to TRBJ2-7, with 11 bases fitting TRBD2. The germline V gene has CDR1 DFQATT and CDR2 SNEGSKA (reference sequence). J lost 6 bases, V lost 5 bases, and 12 bases had no gene match. CDR3 length: 15 residues. In DNA form, the CDR3 reads TGCAGTGCTCATGAACTTACTAGCGGGAGACTCGAGCAGTACTTC. It translates to CSAHELTSGRLEQYF.